This T cell receptor beta chain stems from a study of blood T cell repertoires in COVID-19. Study details: In each case, the material was cDNA or gDNA derived from T cells, B-cell-depleted T cells, or PBMCs.

Participant ages covered about 18 to 89 years across 25 or so US areas. Clinical history as reported by participants underpinned cohort assignment. Looked up from germline, CDR1 is MDHEN and CDR2 is SYDVKM. V lost 3 bases and J 8 bases, leaving 13 bases between the germline ends. CDR3 length equals 13 residues. In the original processing: How many nucleated cells were present was estimated from reference gene primer amplification. TCRdb's copy holds only in-frame clones and misses some; the assay was immunoSEQ multiplex PCR. D and trimming were read from the DNA, whereas the V and J calls and clone size are those reported in that table. The sample has approximately 220,000 clones; approximately 81% are singletons.

The chain has TRBV28 and TRBJ1-2; D possibly corresponds to TRBD1 (5 bases). The sample consisted of PBMCs or T cells enriched from blood (not recorded which). The TCR was taken from a man aged 35 to 55 who had recovered from COVID-19. The CDR3 DNA is TGTGCCAGCAGTTTGGCAGGGATGCGCGGCTACACCTTC. It specifies CASSLAGMRGYTF.